What follows are 32 T cell receptor beta chains derived from one specimen sequenced in a study of blood T cells in healthy people across ages. A second 7 to 11 cycle PCR used barcoded and J-beta primers. Using its own MiXCR run on the 5' RACE reads, TCRdb lists one record per CDR3 protein. The table records 760,000 or so distinct CDR3 sequences, around 25% of them present only once. The sample also formed part of further work on T cells of mothers and their children.

The material sequenced was blood. These receptors were obtained from a boy younger than 18 in good health.

The chain couples TRBV12-3 or TRBV12-4 to TRBJ2-1; 10 bases fit TRBD2. CDR3 length equals 16 residues. The trim removed 6 bases at V and 2 bases at J, leaving 7 bases unmatched. DNA for the CDR3: TGTGCCAGCAGGGAGAGCGGGGGGGCCGCCTACAATGAGCAGTTCTTC. It yields the protein CASRESGGAAYNEQFF.

The table lists this clonotype with a few counts. The chain combines TRBV24-1 with TRBJ2-2; D possibly corresponds to TRBD2 (5 bases). The CDR3 runs to 13 residues. The germline V and J ends were trimmed by 7 bases and 4 bases, with 9 bases remaining between them. In germline, CDR1 is KGHDR, CDR2 SFDVKD. The CDR3 DNA sequence: TGTGCCACCAGGCCGGGGAGCACCGGGGAGCTGTTTTTT. This codes for CATRPGSTGELFF.

This clonotype appeared a few times. This chain joins TRBV7-9 and TRBJ2-2, with 8 bases aligning to TRBD1. This CDR3 contains 15 residues. The V gene's germline CDR1 is SEHNR and CDR2 FQNEAQ (reference sequence). V lost 5 bases to trimming and J lost 3 bases; unmatched junction nucleotides: 5. CDR3 DNA: TGTGCCAGCAGCAAACCGGGACAGGACACCGGGGAGCTGTTTTTT. It specifies CASSKPGQDTGELFF.

The rearrangement joins TRBV14 to TRBJ2-3, with 7 nucleotides matching TRBD2. The CDR3 sequence is 19 residues long. The germline V gene encodes CDR1 SGHDN and CDR2 FVKESK. V lost 1 base, J lost 1 base, and 14 bases stayed unmatched. Here the CDR3 reads CASSQGSPWGGRGTDTQYF. The CDR3 DNA reads as TGTGCCAGCAGCCAAGGGTCCCCTTGGGGCGGGAGAGGCACAGATACGCAGTATTTT.

Details on this clonotype: One junction end disagrees with the germline gene, perhaps due to a read error. The chain is built from TRBV6-6 and TRBJ2-7, with D tentatively TRBD1 or TRBD2 (5 bases each). This CDR3 has 16 residues. The germline V gene has CDR1 MNHNY and CDR2 SVGAGI (reference sequence). For the CDR3, the DNA is TGTGCCAGCAGTGCCCTTGGGACGAGCTCCTCCTACGAGCGGTACTTC. This gives the protein CASSALGTSSSYERYF.

V and J are TRBV21-1 and TRBJ2-5; no DNA check was done on the table's D call, TRBD1. TRBV21-1 is labeled a pseudogene. The CDR3 covers 14 residues. The CDR3 reads CASSNRTDEETQYF. The CDR3 DNA is TGTGCCAGCAGCAATAGGACAGATGAAGAGACCCAGTACTTC.

The chain uses TRBV28 and TRBJ1-5; no firm D call. Germline CDR1 is MDHEN and CDR2 is SYDVKM. CDR3 length: 15 residues. The V end was cut by 6 bases, the J end by 0 bases, with 12 bases between. The CDR3 DNA sequence: TGTGCCAGCAGCAAGGTCGGATCTAGCAATCAGCCCCAGCATTTT. It specifies CASSKVGSSNQPQHF.

This clonotype was counted only a few times. V and J are TRBV4-2 and TRBJ2-7, with TRBD1 matching over 10 bases. Germline lookup yields CDR1 LGHNA and CDR2 YNFKEQ. The CDR3 is made up of 16 amino acids. After removal of 1 base from V and 4 bases from J, the junction contained 7 bases not matched to a gene. The CDR3 reads CASSQGGQGSLYEQYF. The DNA for the CDR3 is TGTGCCAGCAGCCAAGGGGGACAGGGGTCTCTGTACGAGCAGTACTTC.

This chain uses TRBV27 with TRBJ2-3; D may be TRBD1 or TRBD2 (5 bases each). V shed 5 bases and J shed 8 bases, with 14 bases lying between them. This CDR3 contains 13 residues. The germline V gene has CDR1 MNHEY and CDR2 SMNVEV (reference sequence). Here the CDR3 reads CASSTSLGRTQYF. As DNA, the CDR3 is TGTGCCAGCAGTACCTCCCTGGGACGTACGCAGTATTTT.

This chain connects TRBV20-1 to TRBJ2-3; D unresolved. Trimming took off 0 bases at V and 5 bases at J, with 12 bases between the two ends. The CDR3 has 14 residues. Germline V lookup: CDR1 DFQATT, CDR2 SNEGSKA (reference sequence). The CDR3 sequence: CSARDLGYGDTQYF. DNA for the CDR3: TGCAGTGCTAGAGATCTCGGGTACGGAGATACGCAGTATTTT.

The chain carries TRBV14 and TRBJ1-6; possible D gene TRBD1, 5 bases. CDR3 length: 15 amino acids. Germline CDR1 and CDR2: SGHDN and FVKESK. V shed 0 bases and J shed 7 bases, with 10 bases lying between them. CDR3 sequence: CASSQDVGGNSPLHF. DNA of the CDR3: TGTGCCAGCAGCCAAGATGTGGGGGGAAATTCACCCCTCCACTTT.

V gene TRBV19 combines with J gene TRBJ1-4; D might be TRBD1 (6 bases). This CDR3 comprises 15 residues. Germline CDR1 reads LNHDA; CDR2 reads SQIVND (reference sequence). Between the trimmed V and J ends, which lost 7 bases and 2 bases, there was a span of 14 bases. The CDR3 sequence: CASTEQGSTNEKLFF. DNA of the CDR3: TGTGCCAGTACCGAACAGGGTTCGACTAATGAAAAACTGTTTTTT.

The chain links TRBV7-9 to TRBJ1-2; D unclear. Deletions cut 6 bases from V and 8 bases from J, with 22 bases between. Per germline, CDR1 SEHNR and CDR2 FQNEAQ (reference sequence). The CDR3 spans 15 residues. As DNA, the CDR3 is TGTGCCAGCAGTCTTCAGCCCGCTTATGATAACGGCTACACCTTC. Residues: CASSLQPAYDNGYTF. The entire variable domain, with the rest obtained from reference TRBV7-9 and TRBJ1-2, is as follows: DTGVSQNPRHKITKRGQNVTFRCDPISEHNRLYWYRQTLGQGPEFLTYFQNEAQLEKSRLLSDRFSAERPKGSFSTLEIQRTEQGDSAMYLCASSLQPAYDNGYTFGSGTRLTVV.

This rearrangement joins TRBV7-9 to TRBJ1-6, with a possible D match to TRBD1 (6 bases). Trimming removed 3 bases at V and 10 bases at J, with 7 bases between. The CDR3 is 12 residues long. Germline V gene lookup returns CDR1 SEHNR and CDR2 FQNEAQ (reference sequence). CDR3 DNA sequence: TGTGCCAGCAGCTTCCAGGGGTCACCCCTCCACTTT. It specifies CASSFQGSPLHF.

The chain combines TRBV15 with TRBJ2-7, with TRBD1 identical over 7 bases. Looked up from germline, CDR1 is LNHNV and CDR2 is YYDKDF (reference sequence). The V and J ends lost 8 bases and 5 bases, in that order; junction bases with no gene match: 15. The CDR3 is 15 amino acids. The CDR3 spells CATQNLGGLADEQYF. The CDR3 nucleotides are TGTGCCACCCAAAATTTAGGGGGCTTGGCGGACGAGCAGTACTTC.

The chain couples TRBV12-3 or TRBV12-4 to TRBJ2-5; D not certain. This CDR3 spans 13 amino acids. V was clipped by 6 bases and J by 5 bases, with 13 bases between them. The CDR3 sequence is CASRGPLTETQYF. Here the CDR3 DNA reads TGTGCCAGCAGGGGTCCTCTCACGGAGACCCAGTACTTC.

This clonotype was seen at least ten times. This chain links TRBV12-3 or TRBV12-4 with TRBJ1-5, with 9 bases that match TRBD1. V lost 5 bases to trimming and J lost 6 bases; unmatched junction nucleotides: 14. The CDR3 is 17 amino acids. CDR3 nucleotides: TGTGCCAGCAGTCCACCCGGGACAGGGACTAGGGGTCAGCCCCAGCATTTT. As protein: CASSPPGTGTRGQPQHF.

The chain links TRBV7-3 to TRBJ1-6; TRBD1 might be the D (5 bases). The CDR3 loop spans 15 amino acids. V was cut by 5 bases and J by 5 bases, with 13 bases left in between. CDR1 SGHTA and CDR2 FQGTGA come from the germline V gene. The CDR3, as DNA: TGTGCCAGCAGCCCCGAGGGGAGCCATAATTCACCCCTCCACTTT. This sequence encodes CASSPEGSHNSPLHF.

This clonotype was counted between two and nine times. The rearrangement uses TRBV9 and TRBJ1-5; D gene ambiguous. Germline CDR1 and CDR2: SGDLS and YYNGEE. The CDR3 contains 13 residues. The ends were cut back, 0 bases at V and 3 bases at J, with 4 bases in the middle. The CDR3 sequence: CASSVGYNQPQHF. CDR3 nucleotide sequence: TGTGCCAGCAGCGTAGGATACAATCAGCCCCAGCATTTT. Full variable domain (outside the CDR3, taken from reference TRBV9 and TRBJ1-5): DSGVTQTPKHLITATGQRVTLRCSPRSGDLSVYWYQQSLDQGLQFLIQYYNGEERAKGNILERFSAQQFPDLHSELNLSSLELGDSALYFCASSVGYNQPQHFGDGTRLSIL.

This chain uses TRBV19 with TRBJ2-5, with D hard to call. The CDR3 sequence is 12 residues long. From germline, CDR1 is LNHDA and CDR2 SQIVND (reference sequence). With 4 bases removed from V and 7 bases from J, the gap between germline ends came to 10 bases. CDR3 residues: CASSNPGGTQYF. Written as DNA, the CDR3 is TGTGCCAGTAGTAACCCAGGCGGGACCCAGTACTTC.

This clonotype has just a few counts. The gene calls are TRBV18 and TRBJ1-1, with 9 bases lining up with TRBD1. The CDR3 consists of 14 residues. V lost 3 bases, J lost 5 bases, and 4 bases stayed unmatched. The germline V gene encodes CDR1 KGHSH and CDR2 LQKENI. The CDR3 reads CASSPTGGRTEAFF. In nucleotides, the CDR3 is TGTGCCAGCTCACCGACAGGGGGTCGGACTGAAGCTTTCTTT.

A few counts support this clonotype. The V gene is TRBV27, the J gene TRBJ1-6; D is possibly TRBD1 (5 bases). CDR1 is MNHEY and CDR2 is SMNVEV in the germline V gene (reference sequence). This CDR3 has 15 residues. V was trimmed by 1 base and J by 4 bases, leaving 8 bases between them. CDR3 protein: CASSLWDSYNSPLHF. CDR3 sequence (DNA): TGTGCCAGCAGTTTATGGGACTCTTATAATTCACCCCTCCACTTT.

This chain links TRBV7-2 with TRBJ2-1; D is uncertain. The V gene lost 7 bases and the J gene lost 13 bases, with 20 bases spanning the gap. The germline V gene has CDR1 SGHTA and CDR2 FQGNSA. The CDR3 has 13 amino acids. CDR3 protein: CASTVTLVSPQFF. The CDR3 nucleotides are TGTGCCAGCACCGTCACACTGGTGAGTCCCCAGTTCTTC.

The J gene is TRBJ2-3, the V gene TRBV19; 8 nucleotides line up with TRBD1. The CDR3 consists of 15 residues. Trimming removed 6 bases from V and 1 base from J; junction bases left unmatched: 6. CDR1 is LNHDA, CDR2 SQIVND, per germline (reference sequence). This CDR3 is CASSTGQGGTDTQYF. Written as DNA, the CDR3 is TGTGCCAGTAGCACCGGACAGGGAGGCACAGATACGCAGTATTTT.

This clonotype has only a few counts. The chain has TRBV14 and TRBJ2-7; tentative D call: TRBD1 (6 bases). There are 16 residues in the CDR3. Germline V gene lookup returns CDR1 SGHDN and CDR2 FVKESK. V gave up 3 bases and J gave up 0 bases, with 15 bases separating them. As DNA, the CDR3 is TGTGCCAGCAGCCATACCGACAGGACCCTCTCCTACGAGCAGTACTTC. This encodes CASSHTDRTLSYEQYF. Full variable domain (remainder filled in from reference TRBV14 and TRBJ2-7): EAGVTQFPSHSVIEKGQTVTLRCDPISGHDNLYWYRRVMGKEIKFLLHFVKESKQDESGMPNNRFLAERTGGTYSTLKVQPAELEDSGVYFCASSHTDRTLSYEQYFGPGTRLTVT.

This clonotype has a handful of counts. This chain uses TRBV20-1 with TRBJ2-5, with 9 nucleotides matching TRBD2. The end of the DNA fits TRBJ2-7 better, so the J call may be wrong. Germline lookup yields CDR1 DFQATT and CDR2 SNEGSKA (reference sequence). This CDR3 comprises 13 residues. The CDR3 region has the DNA TGCAGTGCTAGACATAGCGGGGGTTACGAGCAGTACTTC. Translation gives CSARHSGGYEQYF.

The V and J genes are TRBV20-1 and TRBJ2-3; TRBD2 agrees at 7 bases. Germline loops: CDR1 DFQATT, CDR2 SNEGSKA (reference sequence). Losses at the gene ends were 3 bases for V and 2 bases for J; bases not matched to a gene: 8. This CDR3 is built from 15 residues. Here the CDR3 reads CSASPLARDTDTQYF. In DNA, the CDR3 is TGCAGTGCTAGCCCACTAGCGAGGGACACAGATACGCAGTATTTT.

The chain links TRBV7-6 to TRBJ1-5, with 7 bases lining up with TRBD1. V was clipped by 5 bases and J by 1 base; unmatched bases: 8. Germline V lookup: CDR1 SGHVS, CDR2 FNYEAQ. The CDR3 is 16 amino acids. CDR3: CASSRLTGRSNQPQHF. The DNA of the CDR3 is TGTGCCAGCAGCCGTCTGACAGGGCGAAGCAATCAGCCCCAGCATTTT.

This clonotype has only a few counts. The gene calls are TRBV29-1 and TRBJ2-1; D gene unclear. The ends were cut back, 3 bases at V and 8 bases at J, with 14 bases in the middle. The CDR3 is made up of 13 amino acids. Germline values: CDR1 SQVTM, CDR2 ANQGSEA. CDR3 in amino acids: CSVEGPLEDEQFF. As DNA, the CDR3 is TGCAGCGTTGAGGGCCCCCTCGAGGATGAGCAGTTCTTC.

There are a few counts of this clonotype. The rearrangement joins TRBV20-1 to TRBJ2-7; TRBD2 agrees at 11 bases. The CDR3 consists of 15 residues. Trimming took 0 bases from V and 5 from J; bases not matched to a gene: 6. Germline V lookup: CDR1 DFQATT, CDR2 SNEGSKA (reference sequence). The CDR3 DNA reads TGCAGTGCTAGAGATTGGGTAGCGGGAGGGGACGAGCAGTACTTC. This encodes CSARDWVAGGDEQYF.

The chain carries TRBV7-2 and TRBJ1-1, with D unclear. Germline assignment: CDR1 SGHTA and CDR2 FQGNSA. V shed 2 bases and J shed 4 bases, with 8 bases lying between them. This CDR3 spans 13 amino acids. The CDR3 DNA is TGTGCCAGCAGCTTACAGCCCAGCACTGAAGCTTTCTTT. This codes for CASSLQPSTEAFF. The variable domain in full, with the rest retrieved from reference TRBV7-2 and TRBJ1-1, is GAGVSQSPSNKVTEKGKDVELRCDPISGHTALYWYRQSLGQGLEFLIYFQGNSAPDKSGLPSDRFSAERTGGSVSTLTIQRTQQEDSAVYLCASSLQPSTEAFFGQGTRLTVV.

This clonotype came up a few times. DNA for the CDR3: TGCAGTGCTAGATCCTCGACAGGCAGGGCCGAGCAGTACTTC. This translates into CSARSSTGRAEQYF. The rearrangement links TRBV20-1 to TRBJ2-7; tentatively, D is TRBD1 (6 bases). This CDR3 region has 14 residues. Trimming stripped 2 bases from V and 6 bases from J, with 17 bases between. The germline V gene encodes CDR1 DFQATT and CDR2 SNEGSKA (reference sequence).